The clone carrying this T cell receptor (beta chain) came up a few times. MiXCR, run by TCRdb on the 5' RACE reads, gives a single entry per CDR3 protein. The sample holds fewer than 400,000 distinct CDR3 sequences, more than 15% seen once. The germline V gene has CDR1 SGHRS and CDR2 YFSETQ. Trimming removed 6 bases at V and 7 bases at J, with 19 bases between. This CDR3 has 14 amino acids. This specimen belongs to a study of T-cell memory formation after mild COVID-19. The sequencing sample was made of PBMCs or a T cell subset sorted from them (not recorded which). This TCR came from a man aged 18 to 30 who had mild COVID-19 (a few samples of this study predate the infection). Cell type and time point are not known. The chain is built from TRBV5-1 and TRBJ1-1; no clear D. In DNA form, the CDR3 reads TGCGCCAGCAACCCGTCTCCGCGAGGAGGTGAAGCTTTCTTT. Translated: CASNPSPRGGEAFF. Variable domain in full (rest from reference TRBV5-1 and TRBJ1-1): KAGVTQTPRYLIKTRGQQVTLSCSPISGHRSVSWYQQTPGQGLQFLFEYFSETQRNKGNFPGRFSGRQFSNSRSEMNVSTLELGDSALYLCASNPSPRGGEAFFGQGTRLTVV.